The 30 T cell receptor beta chains below come from one sample, sequenced in a study of T cells in Graves' hyperthyroidism and ophthalmopathy. RNA transcripts served as the template for amplifying TCR beta CDR3 regions. Primed by the HTBI set, a first-round RT-PCR was run on the TCR CDR3. TCRdb independently ran MiXCR on the multiplex PCR reads; one entry per CDR3 protein. The sample lists about 400,000 distinct CDR3 sequences; around 14% were seen once. Sequencing was done on a sample of blood. All receptors come from a woman in her 30s with Graves' hyperthyroidism.

In this sample, this clonotype turned up many times. The CDR3 sequence: CASSLRIWRGPSYNEQFF. The CDR3 DNA is TGTGCCAGCAGTTTAAGGATCTGGCGGGGGCCCTCCTACAATGAGCAGTTCTTC. The chain combines TRBV28 with TRBJ2-1; TRBD2 might be the D (7 bases). CDR1 and CDR2 from the germline V gene are MDHEN and SYDVKM. Trimming cost V 2 bases and J 0 bases, with 17 bases left between them. The CDR3 runs 18 residues.

This clonotype was detected ten times or more. DNA for the CDR3: TGTGCCAGCAGCCCAGGGACCAAAGAGACCCAGTACTTC. It is translated as CASSPGTKETQYF. The genes are TRBV3-1 and TRBJ2-5; D is perhaps TRBD1 or TRBD2 (5 bases each). The CDR3 contains 13 residues. Trimming left V 4 bases short and J 3 bases short, with 9 bases between. Germline CDR1 is LGHDT and CDR2 is YNNKEL (reference sequence).

This clonotype was observed at least ten times. The chain combines TRBV9 with TRBJ1-3; maybe TRBD1 (6 bases). The CDR3 runs 12 residues. Germline CDR1 and CDR2: SGDLS and YYNGEE. Trimming removed 4 bases at V and 7 bases at J, with 9 bases between. DNA for the CDR3: TGTGCCAGCAGCTCTAGGGGGAACACCATATATTTT. Translated: CASSSRGNTIYF.

This clonotype has only a few counts. It may be a read error: a sequence one base away is much more abundant. The gene calls are TRBV5-1 and TRBJ2-1; 8 bases agree with TRBD2. This CDR3 region has 16 residues. From germline, CDR1 is SGHRS and CDR2 YFSETQ. The chain's CDR3 is CASTLAAGDAYNEQFF. The CDR3 DNA reads as TGCGCCAGCACCTTGGCAGCGGGAGACGCCTACAATGAGCAGTTCTTC.

At least ten counts were recorded for this clonotype. The chain joins TRBV15 to TRBJ2-3; TRBD1 is a possible D gene (8 bases). Per germline, CDR1 LNHNV and CDR2 YYDKDF (reference sequence). The V end was cut by 0 bases, the J end by 0 bases, with 16 bases between. This CDR3 region has 18 residues. CDR3 sequence: CATSRERTGTTSTDTQYF. In nucleotides, the CDR3 is TGTGCCACCAGCAGAGAACGGACAGGGACTACTAGCACAGATACGCAGTATTTT.

This clonotype was counted ten times or more. The chain joins TRBV6-2 or TRBV6-3 to TRBJ2-7; D is perhaps TRBD1 (6 bases). The CDR3 has 13 amino acids. Germline V gene sequence: CDR1 MNHEY, CDR2 SVGEGT. Trimming shortened V by 4 bases and J by 3 bases, and 10 bases separated the two germline ends. The DNA of the CDR3 is TGTGCCAGCAGTTCAGACAGGAGCTACGAGCAGTACTTC. Encoded protein: CASSSDRSYEQYF.

This clonotype was seen at least ten times. V and J are TRBV28 and TRBJ1-2; D is perhaps TRBD1 (6 bases). CDR3 length: 17 amino acids. V lost 4 bases, J lost 4 bases, and 22 bases lay in between. Germline values: CDR1 MDHEN, CDR2 SYDVKM. CDR3 nucleotide sequence: TGTGCCAGCAGTTCCCCATCCCTGACAGGAGCTGTCTATGGCTACACCTTC. This codes for CASSSPSLTGAVYGYTF.

V is TRBV15 and J is TRBJ2-2; maybe TRBD2 (7 bases). This CDR3 region has 15 residues. The V end lost 5 bases, the J end lost 6 bases, and 16 bases lay between the germline ends. CDR1 and CDR2 from the germline V gene are LNHNV and YYDKDF (reference sequence). CDR3 sequence: CATSLGAGEAGELFF. In DNA form, the CDR3 reads TGTGCCACCAGCCTGGGGGCGGGAGAGGCCGGGGAGCTGTTTTTT. Variable domain in full (rest from reference TRBV15 and TRBJ2-2): DAMVIQNPRYQVTQFGKPVTLSCSQTLNHNVMYWYQQKSSQAPKLLFHYYDKDFNNEADTPDNFQSRRPNTSFCFLDIRSPGLGDTAMYLCATSLGAGEAGELFFGEGSRLTVL.

This clonotype was recorded many times. CDR3 sequence (DNA): TGCGCCAGCACCCTGCGTGCCAGGGGGAGCTCCTACAATGAGCAGTTCTTC. This codes for CASTLRARGSSYNEQFF. The rearrangement links TRBV5-1 to TRBJ2-1; the match to TRBD1 covers 7 bases. CDR1 SGHRS and CDR2 YFSETQ come from the germline V gene. This CDR3 region has 17 residues. The V gene end was trimmed by 6 bases and the J gene end by 0 bases; junction bases not matched to a gene: 12.

The V gene is TRBV4-1, the J gene TRBJ2-2; D not certain. This CDR3 spans 12 amino acids. Trimming shortened V by 8 bases and J by 4 bases, and 8 bases separated the two germline ends. Germline V gene data show CDR1 as MGHRA and CDR2 as YSYEKL. The CDR3 sequence: CASAKFTGELFF. For the CDR3, the DNA is TGCGCCAGCGCTAAGTTCACCGGGGAGCTGTTTTTT.

This clonotype was picked up many times. The chain employs TRBV27 and TRBJ1-2; the D is unclear. This CDR3 is built from 14 residues. Looked up from germline, CDR1 is MNHEY and CDR2 is SMNVEV (reference sequence). The germline V and J ends were trimmed by 4 bases and 5 bases, with 14 bases remaining between them. DNA of the CDR3: TGTGCCAGCAGTTCGCTAGAGCCCTATTATGGCTACACCTTC. Amino acid sequence: CASSSLEPYYGYTF.

The J gene is TRBJ1-4, the V gene TRBV28; perhaps TRBD1 as D (6 bases). The CDR3 is made up of 14 amino acids. The germline gives CDR1 MDHEN, CDR2 SYDVKM. V was cut by 3 bases and J by 6 bases, with 11 bases left in between. The chain's CDR3 is CASSLGGPDEKLFF. In nucleotides, the CDR3 is TGTGCCAGCAGTTTGGGGGGGCCGGATGAAAAACTGTTTTTT. Full variable domain (missing parts from reference TRBV28 and TRBJ1-4): DVKVTQSSRYLVKRTGEKVFLECVQDMDHENMFWYRQDPGLGLRLIYFSYDVKMKEKGDIPEGYSVSREKKERFSLILESASTNQTSMYLCASSLGGPDEKLFFGSGTQLSVL.

The table lists this clonotype with a few counts. J is TRBJ2-1 and V is TRBV7-9; 7 nucleotides match TRBD2. The CDR3 extends over 15 amino acids. Germline V gives CDR1 SEHNR, CDR2 FQNEAQ (reference sequence). V lost 2 bases, J lost 4 bases, and 5 bases stayed unmatched. The CDR3, as DNA: TGTGCCAGCAGCTTAAGTGCGGGAGTGTACAATGAGCAGTTCTTC. Amino acids: CASSLSAGVYNEQFF. The full variable domain, with the rest looked up from reference TRBV7-9 and TRBJ2-1, is DTGVSQNPRHKITKRGQNVTFRCDPISEHNRLYWYRQTLGQGPEFLTYFQNEAQLEKSRLLSDRFSAERPKGSFSTLEIQRTEQGDSAMYLCASSLSAGVYNEQFFGPGTRLTVL.

The chain recombines TRBV28 with TRBJ2-3; TRBD1 matches 8 bases. The CDR3 length is 14 residues. Germline CDR1 reads MDHEN; CDR2 reads SYDVKM. Germline trimming cut 7 bases from V and 6 bases from J; bases unmatched to any gene: 9. CDR3 sequence: CASTRDRGSDTQYF. DNA for the CDR3: TGTGCCAGCACTCGAGACAGGGGCTCTGATACGCAGTATTTT.

J is TRBJ1-5 and V is TRBV3-1; 10 bases match TRBD1. The CDR3 length is 15 residues. CDR1 and CDR2 (germline): LGHDT, YNNKEL (reference sequence). With 2 bases clipped from V and 4 bases from J, the junction kept 2 bases outside the gene matches. The CDR3 sequence is CASSQWGQGNQPQHF. The CDR3 DNA sequence: TGTGCCAGCAGCCAATGGGGACAGGGGAATCAGCCCCAGCATTTT. Full variable domain (outside the CDR3, taken from reference TRBV3-1 and TRBJ1-5): DTAVSQTPKYLVTQMGNDKSIKCEQNLGHDTMYWYKQDSKKFLKIMFSYNNKELIINETVPNRFSPKSPDKAHLNLHINSLELGDSAVYFCASSQWGQGNQPQHFGDGTRLSIL.

At least ten counts were recorded for this clonotype. This sequence joins TRBV28 and TRBJ1-5, with D hard to call. The germline V gene encodes CDR1 MDHEN and CDR2 SYDVKM. Trimming left V 2 bases short and J 0 bases short, with 8 bases between. The CDR3 length is 15 residues. The CDR3 here is CASSLGSYSNQPQHF. As DNA, the CDR3 is TGTGCCAGCAGTTTAGGCAGTTATAGCAATCAGCCCCAGCATTTT.

This clonotype was seen at least ten times. The V and J genes are TRBV2 and TRBJ1-5, with D unresolved. CDR3 length: 14 amino acids. From germline, CDR1 is SNHLY and CDR2 FYNNEI. V was shortened by 6 bases and J by 0 bases, with 9 bases between the two germline ends. In DNA, the CDR3 is TGTGCCAGCAGGGGAGGAGTTAGCAATCAGCCCCAGCATTTT. This translates into CASRGGVSNQPQHF.

The table lists this clonotype with a few counts. This chain joins TRBV12-3 or TRBV12-4 and TRBJ1-1; unclear D gene. This CDR3 is built from 16 residues. Trimming took off 3 bases at V and 0 bases at J, with 14 bases between the two ends. DNA for the CDR3: TGTGCCAGCAGTTTTATGTATCGGGGAATGAACACTGAAGCTTTCTTT. It codes for CASSFMYRGMNTEAFF.

This clonotype was picked up a small number of times. This chain joins TRBV7-9 and TRBJ2-6; tentative D call: TRBD1 (6 bases). The CDR3 runs 16 residues. Germline V gives CDR1 SEHNR, CDR2 FQNEAQ (reference sequence). V shed 5 bases and J shed 0 bases, with 11 bases lying between them. DNA for the CDR3: TGTGCCAGCAGCCAAGCAGGGGCCTCTGGGGCCAACGTCCTGACTTTC. Protein: CASSQAGASGANVLTF. The full variable domain, with the rest looked up from reference TRBV7-9 and TRBJ2-6, is DTGVSQNPRHKITKRGQNVTFRCDPISEHNRLYWYRQTLGQGPEFLTYFQNEAQLEKSRLLSDRFSAERPKGSFSTLEIQRTEQGDSAMYLCASSQAGASGANVLTFGAGSRLTVL.

V and J are TRBV24-1 and TRBJ1-5, with D possibly TRBD1 on 6 matching bases. The CDR3 is 15 residues long. V shed 3 bases and J shed 5 bases, with 13 bases lying between them. Germline loops: CDR1 KGHDR, CDR2 SFDVKD. The CDR3 loop is CATSDGGRFDQPQHF. Written as DNA, the CDR3 is TGTGCCACCAGTGATGGGGGCCGTTTTGATCAGCCCCAGCATTTT.

This clonotype was counted only a few times. V is TRBV20-1 and J is TRBJ2-3; D may be TRBD2 (5 bases). The CDR3 runs to 12 residues. V shed 3 bases and J shed 5 bases, with 9 bases lying between them. CDR1 is DFQATT, CDR2 SNEGSKA, per germline (reference sequence). The CDR3 DNA follows: TGCAGTGCTAGGACTATTAAAGATACGCAGTATTTT. It is translated as CSARTIKDTQYF.

Many counts were recorded for this clonotype. The rearrangement links TRBV3-1 to TRBJ2-1, with D possibly matching TRBD2 (6 bases). The length of the CDR3 is 15 residues. The germline gives CDR1 LGHDT, CDR2 YNNKEL (reference sequence). The ends were cut back, 1 base at V and 8 bases at J, with 15 bases in the middle. In nucleotides, the CDR3 is TGTGCCAGCAGCCAAGGCTCCGGGAGCGGATATGAGCAGTTCTTC. The encoded protein is CASSQGSGSGYEQFF.

The chain combines TRBV20-1 with TRBJ2-7; D is unclear. In germline, CDR1 is DFQATT, CDR2 SNEGSKA (reference sequence). The CDR3 extends over 14 amino acids. V dropped 3 bases and J dropped 0 bases, with 12 bases sitting between them. The CDR3 nucleotides are TGCAGTGCTAGGTTTCACCTTAGCTCCTACGAGCAGTACTTC. It specifies CSARFHLSSYEQYF.

In its sample, this clonotype was seen many times. The chain combines TRBV12-3 or TRBV12-4 with TRBJ2-7; 8 bases are shared with TRBD1. J lost 6 bases, V lost 5 bases, and 21 bases had no gene match. The CDR3 is made up of 18 amino acids. CDR3 DNA: TGTGCCAGCAGTCGCCGAAGATCGGACAGGGTAATACAGGGCGAGCAGTACTTC. Translating it yields CASSRRRSDRVIQGEQYF.

This clonotype came up many times. This chain joins TRBV28 and TRBJ1-4; maybe TRBD1 (6 bases). CDR1 is MDHEN, CDR2 SYDVKM, per germline. The CDR3 sequence is 13 residues long. Trimming cost V 7 bases and J 6 bases, with 12 bases left between them. The CDR3 bases are TGTGCCAGCATTGGGGGCGCGGATGAAAAACTGTTTTTT. It is translated as CASIGGADEKLFF. The variable domain in full, with the rest retrieved from reference TRBV28 and TRBJ1-4, is DVKVTQSSRYLVKRTGEKVFLECVQDMDHENMFWYRQDPGLGLRLIYFSYDVKMKEKGDIPEGYSVSREKKERFSLILESASTNQTSMYLCASIGGADEKLFFGSGTQLSVL.

This clonotype was recorded at least ten times. V and J are TRBV20-1 and TRBJ2-7, with D possibly matching TRBD2 (6 bases). V gave up 6 bases and J gave up 3 bases, with 24 bases separating them. CDR1 and CDR2 (germline): DFQATT, SNEGSKA (reference sequence). CDR3 length: 16 amino acids. The CDR3 reads CSAPVRRTGEGYEQYF. The DNA of the CDR3 is TGCAGTGCCCCTGTACGAAGAACGGGAGAGGGCTACGAGCAGTACTTC.

In its sample, this clonotype was seen many times. In DNA form, the CDR3 reads TGCGCCAGCAGCGCAAGAGCTAGCTCCTACAATGAGCAGTTCTTC. The encoded protein is CASSARASSYNEQFF. The genes are TRBV5-1 and TRBJ2-1, with no clear D. CDR3 size: 15 residues. V lost 4 bases to trimming and J lost 0 bases, with 11 bases between them. CDR1 and CDR2 (germline): SGHRS, YFSETQ.

This clonotype showed up many times. V gene TRBV20-1 combines with J gene TRBJ2-7; D perhaps matches TRBD2 (6 bases). This CDR3 spans 15 amino acids. Germline loops: CDR1 DFQATT, CDR2 SNEGSKA (reference sequence). V dropped 0 bases and J dropped 2 bases, with 14 bases sitting between them. The CDR3: CSARDVRGSPYEQYF. The CDR3 region has the DNA TGCAGTGCTAGAGATGTTCGGGGGTCCCCCTACGAGCAGTACTTC.

This clonotype was seen a single time. The chain couples TRBV6-5 to TRBJ1-6; 7 bases are a match to TRBD1. The CDR3 loop spans 15 amino acids. Unmatched junction bases numbered 10, after V lost 7 bases and J lost 7 bases. The germline V gene encodes CDR1 MNHEY and CDR2 SVGAGI. In nucleotides, the CDR3 is TGTGCCAGCACTTTATCTGGGACAGTAAATTCACCCCTCCACTTT. It encodes CASTLSGTVNSPLHF.

This clonotype has ten or more counts. The chain is built from TRBV7-8 and TRBJ2-3, with TRBD2 matching over 9 bases. Germline V CDR1 and CDR2: SGHVS, FQNEAQ. V trimming: 4 bases; J trimming: 3 bases; junction bases outside the gene matches: 11. The CDR3 loop spans 17 amino acids. CDR3 sequence (DNA): TGTGCCAGCAGCTCTCGTCGCATAGCGGGAGTTACAGATACGCAGTATTTT. It specifies CASSSRRIAGVTDTQYF.